The 23 T cell receptor beta chains reported below all come from one sample, sequenced in a study of human T cells and chemical hapten exposure. Time point here: patch test 1, 2 weeks after DPC sensitization. The treatment was: therapeutic diphenylcyclopropenone sensitization with weekly scalp DPC. One entry per CDR3 protein, called by TCRdb with MiXCR from the RACE reads. The table lists about 100,000 distinct CDR3 sequences, more than 9.5% of them singletons. The sequenced sample was whole blood, obtained in connection with sensitization to the hapten diphenylcyclopropenone (DPC). These receptors originate from a woman in her thirties or forties with alopecia areata. Some clones in this sample may be carry-over from other donors' samples.

This clonotype was found a few times. V gene TRBV28 combines with J gene TRBJ1-5; possibly TRBD1 for D (6 bases). CDR3 length equals 13 residues. Trimming shortened V by 11 bases and J by 6 bases, and 17 bases separated the two germline ends. CDR1 is MDHEN and CDR2 is SYDVKM in the germline V gene. CDR3 coding DNA: TGTGCCTCCCGAGGGGGTGGTAGTCAGCCCCAGCATTTT. Translation: CASRGGGSQPQHF.

On this clonotype: A read error is possible here, since a much larger clone lies one base away. The CDR3 ends on some other residue instead of the conserved phenylalanine or tryptophan, so this is likely a read error. This sequence joins TRBV6-6 and TRBJ1-3; D unclear. The CDR3 has 15 amino acids. V was pared by 3 bases and J by 1 base, with 10 bases between. The V gene's germline CDR1 is MNHNY and CDR2 SVGAGI (reference sequence). CDR3 DNA: TGTGCCAGCAGTTATCTTGAGGCATCTGGAAACACCATATATCTT. It encodes CASSYLEASGNTIYL.

In this sample, this clonotype turned up many times. The rearrangement links TRBV29-1 to TRBJ1-1, with 9 bases identical to TRBD1. CDR1 and CDR2 (germline): SQVTM, ANQGSEA. V was pared by 3 bases and J by 2 bases, with 4 bases of the junction left unmatched. CDR3 length: 14 residues. This CDR3 is CSVDGDRANTEAFF. CDR3 nucleotides: TGCAGCGTTGACGGGGACAGGGCCAACACTGAAGCTTTCTTT.

This clonotype has ten or more counts. This rearrangement joins TRBV20-1 to TRBJ2-2, with 8 bases fitting TRBD2. CDR3 size: 14 residues. V lost 4 bases to trimming and J lost 1 base; unmatched junction nucleotides: 2. Germline V gene sequence: CDR1 DFQATT, CDR2 SNEGSKA (reference sequence). The CDR3: CSAKSGRNTGELFF. CDR3 DNA sequence: TGCAGTGCTAAGAGCGGGAGGAACACCGGGGAGCTGTTTTTT.

The chain uses TRBV12-3 or TRBV12-4 and TRBJ1-1, with D maybe TRBD1 (5 bases). The CDR3 spans 15 residues. With 0 bases removed from V and 2 bases from J, the gap between germline ends came to 10 bases. The CDR3 spells CASSLAQGENTEAFF. The CDR3 DNA sequence: TGTGCCAGCAGTTTAGCGCAGGGAGAAAACACTGAAGCTTTCTTT.

In its sample, this clonotype was seen a few times. The J gene is TRBJ2-7, the V gene TRBV11-2, with D possibly matching TRBD2 (5 bases). Germline V gene data show CDR1 as SGHAT and CDR2 as FQNNGV. The V end was cut by 0 bases, the J end by 2 bases, with 11 bases between. The CDR3 is 15 amino acids. CDR3 loop: CASSLDSAGTYEQYF. CDR3 sequence (DNA): TGTGCCAGCAGCTTAGATTCCGCCGGGACCTACGAGCAGTACTTC.

The chain combines TRBV21-1 with TRBJ2-7. TRBV21-1 is deemed a pseudogene. This CDR3 region has 13 residues. The CDR3: CASSKEVLDEQYF. CDR3 nucleotide sequence: TGTGCCAGCAGCAAAGAAGTTTTGGACGAGCAGTACTTC.

The sample holds many counts of this clonotype. V is TRBV7-9 and J is TRBJ1-5; D is unresolved. The CDR3 has 14 residues. Trimming stripped 5 bases from V and 6 bases from J, with 14 bases between. Germline V gene sequence: CDR1 SEHNR, CDR2 FQNEAQ (reference sequence). The CDR3: CASSDIGDGQPQHF. CDR3 nucleotide sequence: TGTGCCAGCAGCGATATTGGGGATGGTCAGCCCCAGCATTTT.

Only a few counts were recorded for this clonotype. This chain uses TRBV19 with TRBJ2-3; 9 positions agree with TRBD1. CDR1 is LNHDA, CDR2 SQIVND, per germline (reference sequence). The CDR3 is 15 residues long. With V trimmed by 5 bases and J by 0 bases, 3 bases remained unmatched. CDR3 amino acids: CASSPQGASTDTQYF. The DNA for the CDR3 is TGTGCCAGTAGTCCACAGGGGGCAAGCACAGATACGCAGTATTTT.

The chain combines TRBV29-1 with TRBJ2-5; either TRBD1 or TRBD2 may supply D (5 bases each). The CDR3 consists of 12 residues. Germline V gene data show CDR1 as SQVTM and CDR2 as ANQGSEA. Trimming took off 6 bases at V and 5 bases at J, with 13 bases between the two ends. CDR3 DNA: TGCAGCGTGGTCCCGGGACCTGAGACCCAGTACTTC. Its protein is CSVVPGPETQYF.

V is TRBV7-2 and J is TRBJ1-1; D is unclear. V was cut by 1 base and J by 8 bases, with 14 bases left in between. Looked up from germline, CDR1 is SGHTA and CDR2 is FQGNSA. The CDR3 totals 14 residues. CDR3 sequence (DNA): TGTGCCAGCAGCTTAGGTCGGGCACCTCGCGAAGCTTTCTTT. It specifies CASSLGRAPREAFF.

V usage is TRBV29-1 and J usage is TRBJ2-1, with 8 bases matching TRBD2. The CDR3 has 16 amino acids. CDR1 SQVTM and CDR2 ANQGSEA come from the germline V gene. V shed 5 bases and J 1 base; nucleotides not matched to a gene: 10. CDR3 region: CSVNLAGSASYNEQFF. CDR3 coding DNA: TGCAGCGTTAACTTAGCGGGATCTGCTTCCTACAATGAGCAGTTCTTC.

The genes are TRBV9 and TRBJ1-6; D uncertain. The germline V gene encodes CDR1 SGDLS and CDR2 YYNGEE. This CDR3 region has 16 residues. The V end was cut by 2 bases, the J end by 0 bases, with 9 bases between. CDR3 nucleotides: TGTGCCAGCAGCGTCGGCTCGAGCTCCTATAATTCACCCCTCCACTTT. Residues: CASSVGSSSYNSPLHF.

CDR3 coding DNA: TGTGCCAGCAGCGCCGACCCCACCGGGGAGCTGTTTTTT. Translated, it gives CASSADPTGELFF. The rearrangement uses TRBV9 and TRBJ2-2; no reliable D call. Trimming cost V 3 bases and J 4 bases, with 7 bases left between them. The CDR3 has 13 residues. The germline V gene has CDR1 SGDLS and CDR2 YYNGEE.

CDR3 sequence (DNA): TGTGCCAGCAGCGAGGGACAGGTAGAGACCCAGTACTTC. Amino acid sequence: CASSEGQVETQYF. This rearrangement joins TRBV5-4 to TRBJ2-5, with 8 bases fitting TRBD1. V shed 4 bases and J 4 bases; nucleotides not matched to a gene: 3. Looked up from germline, CDR1 is SGHNT and CDR2 is YYREEE (reference sequence). The CDR3 is 13 amino acids.

The V and J genes are TRBV30 and TRBJ1-4; weak D call: TRBD1 (5 bases). CDR1 GTSNPN and CDR2 SVGIG come from the germline V gene (reference sequence). This CDR3 spans 14 amino acids. V dropped 0 bases and J dropped 8 bases, with 13 bases sitting between them. This CDR3 is CAWSVGGEREKLFF. Written as DNA, the CDR3 is TGTGCCTGGAGTGTTGGGGGGGAGAGGGAAAAACTGTTTTTT.

This clonotype was picked up a small number of times. The J gene is TRBJ1-2, the V gene TRBV29-1; D possibly corresponds to TRBD1 (6 bases). This CDR3 has 13 residues. The V and J ends lost 5 bases and 7 bases respectively, with 17 bases between them. Per germline, CDR1 SQVTM and CDR2 ANQGSEA. CDR3 region: CSVTGGQEVGYTF. The CDR3 DNA sequence: TGCAGCGTTACCGGGGGCCAGGAGGTTGGCTACACCTTC. Supplemented by reference TRBV29-1 and TRBJ1-2, the full variable domain reads SAVISQKPSRDICQRGTSLTIQCQVDSQVTMMFWYRQQPGQSLTLIATANQGSEATYESGFVIDKFPISRPNLTFSTLTVSNMSPEDSSIYLCSVTGGQEVGYTFGSGTRLTVV.

This clonotype appeared many times. DNA of the CDR3: TGTGCCAGCAAACGGGACAGGGTTGCAACTAATGAAAAACTGTTTTTT. This encodes CASKRDRVATNEKLFF. The chain uses TRBV28 and TRBJ1-4, with 9 bases fitting TRBD1. The CDR3 has 16 residues. The germline CDR1 and CDR2 sequences are MDHEN and SYDVKM. The junction had 6 bases not matched to a gene; V was cut back by 7 bases and J by 0 bases. Together with reference TRBV28 and TRBJ1-4, the CDR3 gives the full variable domain: DVKVTQSSRYLVKRTGEKVFLECVQDMDHENMFWYRQDPGLGLRLIYFSYDVKMKEKGDIPEGYSVSREKKERFSLILESASTNQTSMYLCASKRDRVATNEKLFFGSGTQLSVL.

This clonotype was counted at least ten times. This chain joins TRBV5-1 and TRBJ2-3; 10 bases match TRBD2. Losses at the gene ends were 0 bases for V and 2 bases for J; bases not matched to a gene: 6. CDR1 is SGHRS and CDR2 is YFSETQ in the germline V gene. The CDR3 runs 17 residues. The CDR3 loop is CASSLAVAGGTTDTQYF. The CDR3 DNA is TGCGCCAGCAGCTTGGCGGTAGCGGGAGGTACCACAGATACGCAGTATTTT.

The chain combines TRBV24-1 with TRBJ2-2; D gene ambiguous. V lost 3 bases to trimming and J lost 6 bases, with 13 bases between them. The germline gives CDR1 KGHDR, CDR2 SFDVKD. The length of the CDR3 is 15 residues. The CDR3 bases are TGTGCCACCAGTGATCGGAACCATCCGGCCGGGGAGCTGTTTTTT. It is translated as CATSDRNHPAGELFF.

This clonotype was seen a few times. The chain carries TRBV5-6 and TRBJ1-3; possibly TRBD1 for D (6 bases). The CDR3 is 19 amino acids. V was trimmed by 3 bases and J by 0 bases, leaving 22 bases between them. In germline, CDR1 is SGHDT, CDR2 YYEEEE. CDR3 sequence reads: CASSSPGRWDKNSGNTIYF. The DNA of the CDR3 is TGTGCCAGCAGCTCCCCGGGGCGATGGGACAAGAACTCTGGAAACACCATATATTTT. The entire variable domain, with the rest obtained from reference TRBV5-6 and TRBJ1-3, is as follows: DAGVTQSPTHLIKTRGQQVTLRCSPKSGHDTVSWYQQALGQGPQFIFQYYEEEERQRGNFPDRFSGHQFPNYSSELNVNALLLGDSALYLCASSSPGRWDKNSGNTIYFGEGSWLTVV.

This clonotype was found many times. The V gene is TRBV18, the J gene TRBJ2-4, with D perhaps being TRBD1 or TRBD2 (5 bases each). The germline V and J ends were trimmed by 3 bases and 0 bases, with 15 bases remaining between them. The CDR3 is 17 residues long. Germline V CDR1 and CDR2: KGHSH, LQKENI. CDR3 sequence (DNA): TGTGCCAGCTCACCCCCCGGGACGCGACTAGCCAAAAACATTCAGTACTTC. Protein: CASSPPGTRLAKNIQYF.

This clonotype was seen more than once but under ten times. One junction end disagrees with the germline gene, perhaps due to a read error. V is TRBV6-6 and J is TRBJ1-5; possible D gene TRBD1, 6 bases. CDR3 length: 15 amino acids. The germline V gene has CDR1 MNHNY and CDR2 SVGAGI (reference sequence). The CDR3 DNA sequence: TGTGCCAGCAGTTCCCAGGGGATCGAAAATCAGCCCCAACATTTT. It is translated as CASSSQGIENQPQHF.